This T cell receptor (beta chain) was observed in a study of blood T cell repertoires in COVID-19. The overall study: Collection of acute and convalescent COVID-19 samples took place in the United States, Italy and Spain. T cells, B-cell-depleted T cells, or PBMCs provided the cDNA or gDNA that served as material.

Germline V gene sequence: CDR1 GTSNPN, CDR2 SVGIG (reference sequence). J lost 4 bases, V lost 5 bases, and 8 bases had no gene match. This CDR3 spans 14 amino acids. Source study methods: Researchers report that nucleated cell counts were estimated from reference gene primer amplification. The repertoire was sequenced with immunoSEQ multiplex PCR; TCRdb's copy has only in-frame clones and lacks some. D and trimming were read from the DNA, whereas the V and J calls and clone size are those reported in that table. The profile shows around 65,000 clones, roughly 77% of them singletons. J is TRBJ2-1 and V is TRBV30; 7 nucleotides match TRBD2. Input material: peripheral blood. The clonotype originates from a human donor in a cohort sampled during active COVID-19. This chain's CDR3 is CAWGRVSVYNEQFF. The DNA for the CDR3 is TGTGCCTGGGGGAGGGTTAGCGTATACAATGAGCAGTTCTTC.